This T cell receptor (beta chain) is drawn from a study of blood T cell repertoires in COVID-19. Whole-study context: T cells, B-cell-depleted T cells, or PBMCs provided the cDNA or gDNA that served as material.

In the authors' methods: For nucleated cells, counts were estimated from reference gene primer amplification. Repertoires were generated with immunoSEQ multiplex PCR, while TCRdb's copy carries only in-frame clones and drops some. The V and J calls and clone size are taken from that table; D and trimming were inferred from the DNA. The sample carries 350,000 to 400,000 clones, approximately 88% recorded once. J gave up 12 bases and V 1 base, and 7 bases lay outside the gene matches. CDR3 size: 15 residues. Germline lookup yields CDR1 SGHDN and CDR2 FVKESK. This clone showed up just a few times. Adults between about 18 and 89 years of age took part from fewer than 30 US areas.

The origin of this receptor is a woman aged 25 to 39 with acute COVID-19. This chain links TRBV14 with TRBJ1-6; 9 nucleotides match TRBD1. Sequenced: PBMCs or T cells enriched from blood (not recorded which). CDR3: CASSQGGTGLRPLHF. The CDR3 DNA is TGTGCCAGCAGCCAAGGAGGGACAGGGCTGAGACCCCTCCACTTT.